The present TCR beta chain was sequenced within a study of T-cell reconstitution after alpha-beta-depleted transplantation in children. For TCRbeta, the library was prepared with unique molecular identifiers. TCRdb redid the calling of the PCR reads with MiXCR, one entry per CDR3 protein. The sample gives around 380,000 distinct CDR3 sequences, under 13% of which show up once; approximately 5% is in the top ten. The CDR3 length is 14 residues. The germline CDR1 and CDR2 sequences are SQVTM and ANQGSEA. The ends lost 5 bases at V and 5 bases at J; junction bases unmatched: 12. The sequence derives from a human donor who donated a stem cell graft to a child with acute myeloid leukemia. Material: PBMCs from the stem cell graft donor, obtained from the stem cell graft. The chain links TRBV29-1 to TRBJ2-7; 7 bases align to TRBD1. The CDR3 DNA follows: TGCAGCGTTCAGAAACAGGGGCCTAGGGACGAGCAGTACTTC. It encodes CSVQKQGPRDEQYF.